This TCR beta chain was retrieved from a study of T cells in Graves' hyperthyroidism and ophthalmopathy. Broader study findings: Most clonotypes expanded in thyroid above 0.001 were likewise present in blood. Patients with ophthalmopathy were separated from those with stable hyperthyroidism by a 13 V-J model.

Concerning this clonotype itself: What it binds is unknown.

Amplified regions were TCR beta CDR3 sequences from RNA transcripts. The TCR CDR3 was amplified in a first-round RT-PCR using the HTBI primer set. TCRdb reprocessed the multiplex PCR reads via MiXCR and lists one record per CDR3 protein. Counted here are approximately 510,000 distinct CDR3 sequences, over 35% occurring once; the ten biggest clones make up about 45%. It was uncontrolled infection, other autoimmune disease, pregnancy or lactation that excluded patients. The diagnostic basis comprised clinical symptoms, serum thyroxine and TRAb, thyroid ultrasound and orbital computed tomography. Germline lookup yields CDR1 SNHLY and CDR2 FYNNEI. The CDR3 is 11 residues long. The germline V and J ends were trimmed by 4 bases and 4 bases, with 2 bases remaining between them.

Sequences were obtained from peripheral blood or thyroid tissue (not recorded which). This chain uses TRBV2 with TRBJ1-3; D is uncertain. This TCR came from an adult woman with Graves' disease, either hyperthyroidism or ophthalmopathy (not recorded which). The CDR3 spells CASSVGNTIYF. Written as DNA, the CDR3 is TGTGCCAGCAGTGTGGGAAACACCATATATTTT.